The 16 T cell receptor beta chains presented below share a single source sample, sequenced in a study of T cell clonality in common variable immunodeficiency. Study results and limitations: Fewer deletions and N-nucleotide insertions were reportedly seen in common variable immunodeficiency TCR beta sequences.

Generated by immunoSEQ multiplex PCR, the TCRdb table keeps only in-frame clones and is missing some. Observed in the sample are about 18,000 clones, none of them singletons. Antigens of these TCRs are unknown. The sample taken for sequencing was peripheral blood mononuclear cells. Receptor source: a human donor with common variable immunodeficiency.

This clone was observed many times. The read stops 3 residues short of the end of the CDR3; the missing end is completed from the germline J gene. This chain links TRBV11-2 with TRBJ1-3, with a tentative D call TRBD1 (6 bases). The V end was cut by 5 bases, the J end by 4 bases, with 15 bases between. Germline V gives CDR1 SGHAT, CDR2 FQNNGV. The CDR3 is 15 amino acids. This CDR3 reads CASSQTQGWGNTIYF. The covered CDR3 bases are TGTGCCAGCAGCCAGACACAGGGATGGGGAAACACC.

This clone was detected many times. The read halts 3 residues ahead of the CDR3 end, with the missing end drawn from the germline J gene. This chain uses TRBV6-2 or TRBV6-3 with TRBJ2-1, with TRBD2 matching over 11 bases. V shed 2 bases and J 4 bases; nucleotides not matched to a gene: 7. The CDR3 runs to 17 residues. Looked up from germline, CDR1 is MNHEY and CDR2 is SVGEGT. The CDR3 bases that were read are TGTGCCAGCAGTTACCTCCCGACTAGCGGGGTTTACAATGAG. This sequence encodes CASSYLPTSGVYNE. The complete CDR3 reads CASSYLPTSGVYNEQFF.

This clone ranks as medium-sized. The read terminates 3 residues before the CDR3 end, so the remaining end is supplied by the germline J gene. The chain recombines TRBV20-1 with TRBJ2-2, with a possible D match to TRBD2 (6 bases). CDR1 and CDR2 (germline): DFQATT, SNEGSKA (reference sequence). CDR3 length equals 14 residues. The V end was cut by 4 bases, the J end by 2 bases, with 11 bases between. The sequenced CDR3 bases are TGCAGTGCTACGGGACTGACTAACACCGGGGAG. Its translation is CSATGLTNTGE. The full CDR3 protein reads CSATGLTNTGELFF.

This clone was picked up many times. Coverage ceases 3 residues before the CDR3 finishes, and the germline J gene fills in the end. This chain links TRBV18 with TRBJ2-7; 7 bases fit TRBD1. The CDR3 extends over 15 amino acids. Per germline, CDR1 KGHSH and CDR2 LQKENI. With V trimmed by 5 bases and J by 5 bases, 12 bases remained unmatched. The CDR3 bases that were read are TGTGCCAGCTCATTATACGACAGGGCCGGGAACGAG. Translation: CASSLYDRAGNE. The whole CDR3 protein is CASSLYDRAGNEQYF.

This clone was detected ten times or more. From the germline J gene comes the end of the CDR3, since the read stops 3 residues before it. V is TRBV7-3 and J is TRBJ2-2; 9 positions match TRBD1. The CDR3 is 15 residues long. With 6 bases clipped from V and 2 bases from J, the junction kept 4 bases outside the gene matches. Germline V CDR1 and CDR2: SGHTA, FQGTGA. The covered CDR3 bases are TGTGCCAGCAGACCGGGACAGGGCAACACCGGGGAG. This translates into CASRPGQGNTGE. The full CDR3 protein reads CASRPGQGNTGELFF.

This clone was found a few times. The read comes to an end 3 residues before the CDR3 does, leaving the germline J gene to fill in the end. The V gene is TRBV19, the J gene TRBJ1-2; TRBD1 might be the D (5 bases). Germline CDR1 and CDR2: LNHDA and SQIVND (reference sequence). The length of the CDR3 is 14 residues. V was cut by 6 bases and J by 0 bases, with 11 bases left in between. The CDR3 here is CASRAATANYGYTF. CDR3 bases read: TGTGCCAGTAGGGCGGCGACAGCTAACTATGGC. Together with reference TRBV19 and TRBJ1-2, the CDR3 gives the full variable domain: DGGITQSPKYLFRKEGQNVTLSCEQNLNHDAMYWYRQDPGQGLRLIYYSQIVNDFQKGDIAEGYSVSREKKESFPLTVTSAQKNPTAFYLCASRAATANYGYTFGSGTRLTVV.

A remark on this clone: The CDR3 goes on 3 residues after the read ends, and that part is filled in from the germline J gene. The chain employs TRBV19 and TRBJ1-2; 8 positions agree with TRBD1. Germline CDR1 reads LNHDA; CDR2 reads SQIVND (reference sequence). The CDR3 runs to 15 residues. With 5 bases clipped from V and 2 bases from J, the junction kept 7 bases outside the gene matches. The DNA read from the CDR3 is TGTGCCAGTAGTGGACGGGACAGGAAGAACTATGGC. Amino acid sequence: CASSGRDRKNYG. The whole CDR3 protein reads CASSGRDRKNYGYTF.

The sample holds many counts of this clone. The read ends 3 residues shy of where the CDR3 ends; the end is completed using the germline J gene. The rearrangement joins TRBV13 to TRBJ2-3; the match to TRBD1 covers 8 bases. Germline lookup yields CDR1 PRHDT and CDR2 FYEKMQ (reference sequence). The CDR3 covers 15 residues. Germline trimming cut 1 base from V and 1 base from J; bases unmatched to any gene: 1. CDR3 amino acids: CASSLVGQGTDTQYF. The CDR3 bases that were read are TGTGCCAGCAGCTTAGTGGGACAGGGCACAGATACG.

This clone has a count of ten or more. The CDR3 extends 3 residues past the end of the read, so its final part is completed from the germline J gene. V is TRBV19 and J is TRBJ2-1; 8 bases align to TRBD2. Germline trimming cut 2 bases from V and 3 bases from J; bases unmatched to any gene: 15. CDR3 length equals 19 residues. CDR1 and CDR2 (germline): LNHDA, SQIVND (reference sequence). The DNA read from the CDR3 is TGTGCCAGTAGTATAAGGCCGCCGAGAGCGGGAGTAATCTACAATGAG. It specifies CASSIRPPRAGVIYNE. The full CDR3 protein is CASSIRPPRAGVIYNEQFF.

In the case of this clone: With the read ending 3 residues before the CDR3 end, the germline J gene is used to fill in that end. This chain connects TRBV6-1 to TRBJ1-3; D uncertain. This CDR3 comprises 17 residues. Germline V gives CDR1 MNHNS, CDR2 SASEGT. Trimming pared 1 base from V and 0 bases from J, leaving 13 bases between. CDR3: CASSEGVGSSSGNTIYF. The CDR3 DNA, read in part, is TGTGCCAGCAGTGAAGGTGTTGGCTCCAGCTCTGGAAACACC.

This clone is medium-sized in the sample. The observed sequence ends 3 residues before the CDR3 terminus, with the missing tail filled in from the germline J gene. The chain joins TRBV4-2 to TRBJ1-3; TRBD1 matches at 10 bases. CDR1 is LGHNA, CDR2 YNFKEQ, per germline. CDR3 length equals 20 residues. Losses at the gene ends were 4 bases for V and 0 bases for J; bases not matched to a gene: 15. Partial CDR3 DNA: TGTGCCAGCAGCCCGACCCCGGGACAGGGGAAATTAAGCTCTGGAAACACC. Translating it yields CASSPTPGQGKLSSGNT. The whole CDR3 sequence reads CASSPTPGQGKLSSGNTIYF.

This clone appeared many times. Sequence at one end of the junction differs from germline and may be a read error. The DNA ends 3 residues before the CDR3 does, and the rest of the CDR3 is filled in from the germline J gene. J is TRBJ2-3 and V is TRBV20-1; 10 bases align to TRBD1. The germline CDR1 and CDR2 sequences are DFQATT and SNEGSKA (reference sequence). The CDR3 is 14 amino acids. This chain's CDR3 is CSARGTGGTDTQYF. Partial CDR3 DNA: TGCAGTGCCAGAGGGACAGGGGGCACAGATACG.

This clone was observed a handful of times. Read sequence stops 3 residues before the CDR3 end, and the germline J gene provides the missing end. The chain recombines TRBV5-5 with TRBJ2-7, with D tentatively TRBD2 (5 bases). CDR3 length: 15 residues. The germline V gene has CDR1 SGHKS and CDR2 YYEKEE (reference sequence). V lost 4 bases, J lost 3 bases, and 17 bases lay in between. CDR3: CASSPGGGWFYEQYF. The sequenced CDR3 bases are TGTGCCAGCAGCCCTGGTGGCGGGTGGTTCTACGAG. The full variable domain, rest sourced from reference TRBV5-5 and TRBJ2-7, is DAGVTQSPTHLIKTRGQQVTLRCSPISGHKSVSWYQQVLGQGPQFIFQYYEKEERGRGNFPDRFSARQFPNYSSELNVNALLLGDSALYLCASSPGGGWFYEQYFGPGTRLTVT.

Note on this clone: From the germline J gene comes the end of the CDR3, since the read stops 3 residues before it. The V and J genes are TRBV18 and TRBJ2-3; 7 nucleotides match TRBD2. Germline V gene lookup returns CDR1 KGHSH and CDR2 LQKENI. V was pared by 0 bases and J by 0 bases, with 0 bases of the junction left unmatched. This CDR3 spans 15 amino acids. Partial CDR3 DNA: TGTGCCAGCTCACCACCCGGGGGGAGCACAGATACG. This gives the protein CASSPPGGSTDT. The whole CDR3 sequence is CASSPPGGSTDTQYF.

This clone was counted between two and nine times. An end of the junction differs from the germline gene, which may be a read error. The DNA ends 3 residues before the CDR3 does, and the rest of the CDR3 is filled in from the germline J gene. This chain connects TRBV7-9 to TRBJ1-2; perhaps TRBD1 as D (5 bases). CDR1 is SEHNR and CDR2 is FQNEAQ in the germline V gene (reference sequence). The CDR3 totals 13 residues. Partial CDR3 DNA: TGTTCCAGCAGCTTAGGGGCGGGCTATGGC. Encoded protein: CSSSLGAGYG. The complete CDR3 sequence is CSSSLGAGYGYTF.

This clone was observed many times. The CDR3 extends 3 residues past the end of the read, so its final part is completed from the germline J gene. The chain combines TRBV6-1 with TRBJ1-1; TRBD1 might be the D (6 bases). The V end lost 2 bases, the J end lost 5 bases, and 12 bases lay between the germline ends. Germline V lookup: CDR1 MNHNS, CDR2 SASEGT. The CDR3 is 14 amino acids. CDR3 sequence reads: CASSESRGGTEAFF. The sequenced CDR3 bases are TGTGCCAGCAGTGAATCTAGGGGGGGAACTGAA.